This T cell receptor beta chain is drawn from a study of shared clonotypes between healthy human individuals (dated by TCRdb to the early 2020s). Broadly, across the study: A few men and a couple of women, aged 18 to 49 years, made up the cohort. To increase sequencing depth and limit assay-specific biases, TCR repertoire library preparation and sequencing were carried out by different laboratories using diverse techniques. Leukapheresis yielded between about 0.9 and 9.5 billion PBMCs per donor. Per donor, three plates each were used for CD4 naive and CD4 memory, two for CD8 naive, and one for CD8 memory. The study deeply sequenced blood TCR repertoires of about 5 healthy adults to estimate repertoire size and the extent of clonotype sharing between individuals. Broader findings and caveats from the paper: Pairwise subsampling led to the expectation that sequencing depth would affect the degree of clonotype sharing among donors. Naive subsets generally had larger estimated clonotype richness than memory subsets. Incomplete sequencing was indicated by rarefaction of sorted-subset datasets, despite the large sequencing depth. Compared with non-shared clonotypes, the clonotypes found in all four sorted-subset donors had higher generation probabilities. Sampling was limited to blood, and TCR repertoires in tissue likely differ from TCR repertoires in blood. Because the study included a small number of donors, the genetic and exposure-history diversity represented was limited. When a handful of donors were compared, the shared fraction of clonotypes was around 5% for naive CD4, 3.5% to 4% for naive CD8, roughly 2.3% for memory CD4, and 0.4% for memory CD8.

CD8 naive samples consisted of CD45RO-negative cells that were positively selected for CCR7, yielding a CD45RA+CCR7+ population without TemRA cells. Healthy HIV-negative adults with no recently reported acute infections or vaccinations were included as donors. Every donor was a Caucasian adult residing in Nashville, Tennessee, USA. After blood collection by leukapheresis, PBMCs were isolated using Ficoll-Histopaque density gradient centrifugation and then cryopreserved in the vapor phase of liquid nitrogen. Analytical flow cytometry was used to check the purity and quantity of every magnetically sorted T cell population. From each sorted fraction, genomic DNA was isolated and quantified by UV absorbance on a Nanodrop 2000c. About this clone itself: Its binding antigen is unknown. It has no much larger one-base neighbor in the sample; base qualities were not kept.

Using the deep immunoSEQ assay, TCR CDR3 regions were amplified from genomic DNA by multiplex PCR. Extracted genomic DNA from each cell subset was distributed evenly across all wells of several immunoSEQ 96-well plates, and each plate was treated as a replicate. Each replicate PCR for sorted subsets received roughly 0.2 ug genomic DNA, equal to roughly 29,000 T cell genomes. Purified libraries were quantified with a Qubit 3.0 fluorometer, sized on a Bioanalyzer 2100, and re-quantified with the KAPA Library Quantification kit. Every immunoSEQ 96-well plate was sequenced on a dedicated single-read 150-cycle Illumina NextSeq 550 flow cell. The paper's processing steps were these. Because only junctional sequences without quality scores were contained in the immunoSEQ output, filtering matching that applied to full-length reads could not be performed. To assign V/J genes and CDR3, sequences were annotated using PyIR, a Python wrapper for IgBLAST v1.9, with IMGT germline references. Reads were filtered out if the reads had weak V/J assignments (E-value above 1e-6), no CDR3, stop codons, out-of-frame junctions, or ambiguous translated residues. V3J clonotypes were defined as sequences sharing the same inferred V gene, J gene, and CDR3 amino acid sequence. Percentage overlap between repertoires was calculated by dividing the number of shared unique clonotypes by the size of the smaller repertoire. Repertoire richness was assessed with RTK rarefaction, the Chao1 estimator, and Recon v2.1 estimates of unobserved clonotypes. Generation probabilities were computed with OLGA for all TCRbeta clonotypes obtained by the gDNA method from several donors. TCRdb's version of the immuneACCESS table is confined to in-frame rearrangements and falls short of the full clone set. An unresolved V gene accounts for under half of the shortfall where checked; the remainder is of unknown origin. V and J calls and clone size come straight from that table; D and trimming were deduced from the DNA. The table for this sample lists roughly 590,000 clones; less than 97% of them were counted only once. Over 0.09% of the sample is taken by the ten largest.

The sequence was obtained from a woman aged 25 to 39 in good health. Source material: naive CD8+ T cells sorted from blood. According to the study, the label for this sample's cell subset or site signals: CD45RA+CCR7+.

For the CDR3, the sequence is CASSLARGEQFF. At the DNA level, the sequence is TGTGCCAGCAGCTTGGCGCGGGGCGAGCAGTTCTTC. The chain couples TRBV11-3 to TRBJ2-1; a tentative D match to TRBD2 spans 6 bases. The CDR3 goes from the cysteine to the phenylalanine over 12 residues. Just CDR3 DNA is preserved here, 36 bases in frame from base 1. Trimming removed 3 bases from V and 10 bases from J, leaving 10 bases between the germline ends. Per the germline V gene, SGHNT is the CDR1 and YENEEA is the CDR2. The reference TRBV11-3 and TRBJ2-1 proteins fill in what lies around the CDR3, so the full variable domain reads EAGVVQSPRYKIIEKKQPVAFWCNPISGHNTLYWYLQNLGQGPELLIRYENEEAVDDSQLPKDRFSAERLKGVDSTLKIQPAELGDSAVYLCASSLARGEQFFGPGTRLTVL.